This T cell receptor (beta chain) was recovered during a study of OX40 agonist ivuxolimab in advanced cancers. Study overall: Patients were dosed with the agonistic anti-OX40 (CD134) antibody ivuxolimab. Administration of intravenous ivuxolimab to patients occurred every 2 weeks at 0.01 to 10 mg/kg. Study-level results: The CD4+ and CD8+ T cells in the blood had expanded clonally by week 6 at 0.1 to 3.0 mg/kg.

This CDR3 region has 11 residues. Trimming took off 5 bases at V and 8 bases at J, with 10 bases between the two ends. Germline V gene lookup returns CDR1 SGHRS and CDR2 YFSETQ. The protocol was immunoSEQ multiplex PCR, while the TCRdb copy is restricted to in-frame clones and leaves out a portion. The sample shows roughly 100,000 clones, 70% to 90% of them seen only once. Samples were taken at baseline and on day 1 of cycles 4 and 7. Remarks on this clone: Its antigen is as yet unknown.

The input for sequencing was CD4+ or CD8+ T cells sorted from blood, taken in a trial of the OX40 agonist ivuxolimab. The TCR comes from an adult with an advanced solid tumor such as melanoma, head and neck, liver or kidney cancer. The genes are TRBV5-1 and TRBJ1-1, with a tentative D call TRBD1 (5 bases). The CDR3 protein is CASSYDREAFF. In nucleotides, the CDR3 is TGCGCCAGCAGTTACGACAGAGAAGCTTTCTTT. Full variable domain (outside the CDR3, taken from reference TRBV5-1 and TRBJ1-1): KAGVTQTPRYLIKTRGQQVTLSCSPISGHRSVSWYQQTPGQGLQFLFEYFSETQRNKGNFPGRFSGRQFSNSRSEMNVSTLELGDSALYLCASSYDREAFFGQGTRLTVV.